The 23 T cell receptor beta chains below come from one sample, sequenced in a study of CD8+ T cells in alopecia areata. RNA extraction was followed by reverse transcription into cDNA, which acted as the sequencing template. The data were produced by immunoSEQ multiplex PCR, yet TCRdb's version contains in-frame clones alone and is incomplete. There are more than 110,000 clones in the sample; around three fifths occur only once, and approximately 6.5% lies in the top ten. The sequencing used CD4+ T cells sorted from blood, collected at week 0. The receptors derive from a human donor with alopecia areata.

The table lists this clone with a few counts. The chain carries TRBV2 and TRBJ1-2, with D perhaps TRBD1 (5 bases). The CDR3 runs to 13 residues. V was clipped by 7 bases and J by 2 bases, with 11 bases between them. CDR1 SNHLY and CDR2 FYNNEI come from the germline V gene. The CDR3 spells CASTGPGNYGYTF. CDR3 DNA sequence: TGTGCCAGCACAGGGCCGGGGAACTATGGCTACACCTTC.

The CDR3 region is CASSGQTGRGNTIYF. CDR3 DNA: TGTGCCAGCAGCGGACAGACAGGGAGGGGAAACACCATATATTTT. The genes are TRBV9 and TRBJ1-3; TRBD1 matches at 7 bases. The V gene end was trimmed by 3 bases and the J gene end by 4 bases; junction bases not matched to a gene: 7. The CDR3 is 15 amino acids. Germline V gene lookup returns CDR1 SGDLS and CDR2 YYNGEE.

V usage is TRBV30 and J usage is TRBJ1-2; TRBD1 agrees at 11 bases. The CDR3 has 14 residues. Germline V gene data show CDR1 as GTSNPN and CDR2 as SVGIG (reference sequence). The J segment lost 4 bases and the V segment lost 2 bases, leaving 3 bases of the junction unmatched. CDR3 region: CAWSRDRGFYGYTF. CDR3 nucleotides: TGTGCCTGGAGTAGGGACAGGGGGTTCTATGGCTACACCTTC.

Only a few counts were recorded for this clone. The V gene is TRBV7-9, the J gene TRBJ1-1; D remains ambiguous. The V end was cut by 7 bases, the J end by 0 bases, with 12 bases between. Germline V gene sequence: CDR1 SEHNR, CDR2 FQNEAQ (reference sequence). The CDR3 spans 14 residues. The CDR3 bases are TGTGCCAGCACCCCGGATTCAGTGAACACTGAAGCTTTCTTT. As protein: CASTPDSVNTEAFF.

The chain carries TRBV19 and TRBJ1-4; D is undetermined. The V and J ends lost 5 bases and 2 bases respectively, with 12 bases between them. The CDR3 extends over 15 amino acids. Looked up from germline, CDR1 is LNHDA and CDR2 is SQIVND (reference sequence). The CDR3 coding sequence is TGTGCCAGTAGTTTCTCCCTTGTTACTAATGAAAAACTGTTTTTT. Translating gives CASSFSLVTNEKLFF.

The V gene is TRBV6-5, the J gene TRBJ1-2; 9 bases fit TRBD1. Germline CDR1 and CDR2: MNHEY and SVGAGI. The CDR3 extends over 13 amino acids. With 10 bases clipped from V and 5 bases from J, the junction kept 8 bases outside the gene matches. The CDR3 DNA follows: TGTGCCACCAATAACAGGGGGCTTTATGGCTACACCTTC. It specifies CATNNRGLYGYTF.

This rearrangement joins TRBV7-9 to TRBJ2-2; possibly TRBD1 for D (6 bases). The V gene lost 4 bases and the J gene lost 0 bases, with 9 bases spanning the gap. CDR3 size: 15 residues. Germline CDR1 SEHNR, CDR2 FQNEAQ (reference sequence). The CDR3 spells CASSSKGANTGELFF. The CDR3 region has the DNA TGTGCCAGCAGCTCGAAGGGGGCGAACACCGGGGAGCTGTTTTTT.

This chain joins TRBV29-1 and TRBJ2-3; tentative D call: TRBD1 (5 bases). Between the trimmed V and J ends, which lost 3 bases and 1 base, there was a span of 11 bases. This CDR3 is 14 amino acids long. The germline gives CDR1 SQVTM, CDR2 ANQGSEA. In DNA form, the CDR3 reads TGCAGCGTTGATAGGGGAACCGGCACAGATACGCAGTATTTT. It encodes CSVDRGTGTDTQYF.

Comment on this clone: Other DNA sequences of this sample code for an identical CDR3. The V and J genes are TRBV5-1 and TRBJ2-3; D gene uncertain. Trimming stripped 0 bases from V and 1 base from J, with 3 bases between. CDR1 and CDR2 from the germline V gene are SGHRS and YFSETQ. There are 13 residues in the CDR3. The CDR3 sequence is CASSLDGTDTQYF. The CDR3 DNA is TGCGCCAGCAGCTTGGATGGCACAGATACGCAGTATTTT.

DNA for the CDR3: TGTGCCAGCAGTGATGGGGGGTCTCGGAATTCACCCCTCCACTTT. Its protein is CASSDGGSRNSPLHF. V gene TRBV2 combines with J gene TRBJ1-6; maybe TRBD1 (5 bases). V lost 3 bases to trimming and J lost 7 bases, with 13 bases between them. CDR3 length equals 15 residues. CDR1 is SNHLY and CDR2 is FYNNEI in the germline V gene. The whole variable domain, remainder taken from reference TRBV2 and TRBJ1-6, is EPEVTQTPSHQVTQMGQEVILRCVPISNHLYFYWYRQILGQKVEFLVSFYNNEISEKSEIFDDQFSVERPDGSNFTLKIRSTKLEDSAMYFCASSDGGSRNSPLHFGNGTRLTVT.

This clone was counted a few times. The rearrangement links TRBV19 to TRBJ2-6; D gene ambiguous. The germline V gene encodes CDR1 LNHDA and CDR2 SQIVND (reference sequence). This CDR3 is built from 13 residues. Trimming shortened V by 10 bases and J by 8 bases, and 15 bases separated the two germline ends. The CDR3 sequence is CATQKPGPNVLTF. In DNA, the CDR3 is TGTGCCACCCAGAAACCTGGCCCCAACGTCCTGACTTTC.

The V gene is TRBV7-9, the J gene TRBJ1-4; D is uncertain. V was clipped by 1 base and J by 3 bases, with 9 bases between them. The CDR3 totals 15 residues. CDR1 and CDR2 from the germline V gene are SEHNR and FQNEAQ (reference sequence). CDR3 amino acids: CASSLGTSANEKLFF. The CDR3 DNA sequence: TGTGCCAGCAGCTTAGGGACGTCGGCTAATGAAAAACTGTTTTTT.

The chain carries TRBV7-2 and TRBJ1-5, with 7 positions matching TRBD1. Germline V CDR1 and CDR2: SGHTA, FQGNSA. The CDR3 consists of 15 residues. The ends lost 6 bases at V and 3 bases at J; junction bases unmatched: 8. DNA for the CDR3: TGTGCCAGCAGAGTAACAGGGGCCTCCAATCAGCCCCAGCATTTT. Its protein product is CASRVTGASNQPQHF.

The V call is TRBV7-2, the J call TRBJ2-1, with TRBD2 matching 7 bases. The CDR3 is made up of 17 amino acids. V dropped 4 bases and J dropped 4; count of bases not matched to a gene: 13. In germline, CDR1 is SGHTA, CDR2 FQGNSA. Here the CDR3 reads CASSSMYRLAVYNEQFF. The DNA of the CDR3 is TGTGCCAGCAGCTCCATGTACCGGCTAGCGGTTTACAATGAGCAGTTCTTC.

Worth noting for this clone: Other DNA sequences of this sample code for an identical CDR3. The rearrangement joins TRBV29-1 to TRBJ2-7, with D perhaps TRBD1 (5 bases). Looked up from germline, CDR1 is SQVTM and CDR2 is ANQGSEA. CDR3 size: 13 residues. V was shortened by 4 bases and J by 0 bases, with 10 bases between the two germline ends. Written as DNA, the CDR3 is TGCAGCGTTGGACCAACAGGCTCCTACGAGCAGTACTTC. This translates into CSVGPTGSYEQYF.

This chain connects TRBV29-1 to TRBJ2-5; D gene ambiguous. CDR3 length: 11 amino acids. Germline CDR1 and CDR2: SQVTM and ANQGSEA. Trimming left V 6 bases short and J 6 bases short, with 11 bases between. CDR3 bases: TGCAGCGTCCAGAGGTTTCAGACCCAGTACTTC. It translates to CSVQRFQTQYF. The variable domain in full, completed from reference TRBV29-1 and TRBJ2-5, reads SAVISQKPSRDICQRGTSLTIQCQVDSQVTMMFWYRQQPGQSLTLIATANQGSEATYESGFVIDKFPISRPNLTFSTLTVSNMSPEDSSIYLCSVQRFQTQYFGPGTRLLVL.

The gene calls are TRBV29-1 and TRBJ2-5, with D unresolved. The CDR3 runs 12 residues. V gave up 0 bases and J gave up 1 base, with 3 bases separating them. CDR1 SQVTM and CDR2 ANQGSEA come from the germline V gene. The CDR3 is CSVEDSQETQYF. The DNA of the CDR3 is TGCAGCGTTGAAGACAGCCAAGAGACCCAGTACTTC.

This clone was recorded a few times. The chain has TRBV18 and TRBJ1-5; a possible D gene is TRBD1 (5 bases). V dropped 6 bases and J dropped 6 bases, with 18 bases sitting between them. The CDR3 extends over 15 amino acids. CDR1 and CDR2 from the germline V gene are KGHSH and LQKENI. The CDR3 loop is CASSSSGEGGQPQHF. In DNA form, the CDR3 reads TGTGCCAGCTCCTCTTCGGGGGAGGGCGGTCAGCCCCAGCATTTT.

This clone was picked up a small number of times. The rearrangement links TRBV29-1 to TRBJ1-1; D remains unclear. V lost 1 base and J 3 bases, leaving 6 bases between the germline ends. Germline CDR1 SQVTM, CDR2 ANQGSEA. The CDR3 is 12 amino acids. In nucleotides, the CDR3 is TGCAGCGTTGAAGCGGTGGACACTGAAGCTTTCTTT. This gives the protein CSVEAVDTEAFF.

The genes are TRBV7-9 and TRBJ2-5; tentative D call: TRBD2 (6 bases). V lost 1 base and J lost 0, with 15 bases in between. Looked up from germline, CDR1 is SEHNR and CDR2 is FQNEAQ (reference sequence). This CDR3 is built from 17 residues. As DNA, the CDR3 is TGTGCCAGCAGCTTAGTCGCTAGCGTGAGGTACCAAGAGACCCAGTACTTC. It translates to CASSLVASVRYQETQYF.

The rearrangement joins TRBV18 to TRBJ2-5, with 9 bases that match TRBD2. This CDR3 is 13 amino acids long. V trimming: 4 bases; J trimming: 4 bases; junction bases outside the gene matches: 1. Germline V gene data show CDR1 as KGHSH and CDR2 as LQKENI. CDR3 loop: CASSLSGGETQYF. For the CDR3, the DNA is TGTGCCAGCTCACTTAGCGGGGGAGAGACCCAGTACTTC.

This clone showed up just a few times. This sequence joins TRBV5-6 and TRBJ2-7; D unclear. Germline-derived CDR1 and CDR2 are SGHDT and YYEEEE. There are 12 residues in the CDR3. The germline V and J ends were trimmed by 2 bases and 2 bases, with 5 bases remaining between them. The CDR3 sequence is CASSFQTYEQYF. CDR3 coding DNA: TGTGCCAGCAGCTTCCAAACCTACGAGCAGTACTTC.

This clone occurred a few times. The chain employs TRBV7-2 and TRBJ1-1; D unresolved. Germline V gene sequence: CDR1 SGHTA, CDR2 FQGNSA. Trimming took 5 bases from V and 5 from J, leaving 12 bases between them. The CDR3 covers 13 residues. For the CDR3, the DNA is TGTGCCAGCAGCCCCCGTGAAAGGACTGAAGCTTTCTTT. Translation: CASSPRERTEAFF.